The 12 T cell receptor beta chains reported below all come from one sample, sequenced in a study of control samples from healthy donors and cancer patients. Data came from immunoSEQ multiplex PCR; TCRdb stores just in-frame clones and leaves some out. The sample gives 85,000 to 95,000 clones, more than 75% of which show up once; roughly 9.8% is in the top ten. What was sequenced was blood. The receptors here all came from a woman aged 60-75 years in good health.

The chain is built from TRBV7-6 and TRBJ2-5; tentatively, D is TRBD2 (5 bases). The CDR3 spans 16 residues. Germline V CDR1 and CDR2: SGHVS, FNYEAQ. Deletions cut 4 bases from V and 1 base from J, with 16 bases between. The CDR3 nucleotides are TGTGCCAGCAGCTCCAACCCCCCAGCGGTCCAAGAGACCCAGTACTTC. This encodes CASSSNPPAVQETQYF.

This chain joins TRBV5-1 and TRBJ2-2; D gene uncertain. V lost 4 bases to trimming and J lost 6 bases, with 10 bases between them. The CDR3 is 13 amino acids. Germline CDR1 is SGHRS and CDR2 is YFSETQ. CDR3 region: CASSQISSGELFF. As DNA, the CDR3 is TGCGCCAGCAGCCAAATCTCGTCCGGGGAGCTGTTTTTT.

The chain combines TRBV28 with TRBJ2-7; D is uncertain. The CDR3 covers 18 residues. Trimming removed 6 bases from V and 3 bases from J, with 27 bases in between. Germline CDR1 is MDHEN and CDR2 is SYDVKM. The CDR3 sequence: CASSSSVLHIQYHYEQYF. The CDR3 coding sequence is TGTGCCAGCAGCTCTTCAGTCCTACACATTCAATACCACTACGAGCAGTACTTC.

The V gene is TRBV29-1, the J gene TRBJ1-2, with no clear D. Germline V gene data show CDR1 as SQVTM and CDR2 as ANQGSEA. Trimming left V 4 bases short and J 0 bases short, with 9 bases between. This CDR3 has 13 residues. CDR3 amino acids: CSVGHGSNYGYTF. The CDR3 DNA reads TGCAGCGTTGGGCACGGATCTAACTATGGCTACACCTTC. The full variable domain, with the rest looked up from reference TRBV29-1 and TRBJ1-2, is SAVISQKPSRDICQRGTSLTIQCQVDSQVTMMFWYRQQPGQSLTLIATANQGSEATYESGFVIDKFPISRPNLTFSTLTVSNMSPEDSSIYLCSVGHGSNYGYTFGSGTRLTVV.

The V gene is TRBV7-7, the J gene TRBJ2-5; D might be TRBD1 (6 bases). This CDR3 region has 14 residues. Looked up from germline, CDR1 is SSHAT and CDR2 is FNYEAQ (reference sequence). V was pared by 4 bases and J by 2 bases, with 11 bases between. The CDR3 DNA is TGTGCCAGCAGCTCCTCCGGACAGCAAGAGACCCAGTACTTC. The encoded protein is CASSSSGQQETQYF.

The chain is built from TRBV12-3 or TRBV12-4 and TRBJ2-1; D not certain. The CDR3 is 13 amino acids. The V gene lost 4 bases and the J gene lost 12 bases, with 16 bases spanning the gap. The CDR3 region has the DNA TGTGCCAGCAGTTCAGGAGATCGGGTGCGGCAGTTCTTC. Protein product: CASSSGDRVRQFF.

The chain combines TRBV18 with TRBJ2-1; D might be TRBD1 or TRBD2, each matching 6 bases. The germline V gene encodes CDR1 KGHSH and CDR2 LQKENI. Trimming cost V 2 bases and J 4 bases, with 12 bases left between them. The CDR3 totals 15 residues. The CDR3 bases are TGTGCCAGCTCACCAAGGGGGGAGAAGTACAATGAGCAGTTCTTC. This codes for CASSPRGEKYNEQFF.

This rearrangement joins TRBV6-6 to TRBJ2-4; 11 positions agree with TRBD2. V gave up 6 bases and J gave up 4 bases; unmatched junction bases: 5. The CDR3 runs to 15 residues. Germline CDR1 and CDR2: MNHNY and SVGAGI (reference sequence). CDR3 bases: TGTGCCAGCAGGCCCGGGACTAGCGGTAAAAACATTCAGTACTTC. This translates into CASRPGTSGKNIQYF.

The chain couples TRBV7-9 to TRBJ2-3; no clear D gene. V dropped 0 bases and J dropped 0 bases, with 4 bases sitting between them. From germline, CDR1 is SEHNR and CDR2 FQNEAQ (reference sequence). The CDR3 has 14 amino acids. CDR3 bases: TGTGCCAGCAGCTTAGCGGGGAGCACAGATACGCAGTATTTT. Its translation is CASSLAGSTDTQYF.

The chain uses TRBV28 and TRBJ1-1; D unclear. This CDR3 has 14 amino acids. The V and J ends lost 2 bases and 1 base respectively, with 8 bases between them. From germline, CDR1 is MDHEN and CDR2 SYDVKM. The CDR3 protein is CASSLIRENTEAFF. CDR3 DNA sequence: TGTGCCAGCAGTTTAATAAGAGAGAACACTGAAGCTTTCTTT.

In its sample, this clone was seen once. This sequence joins TRBV6-2 or TRBV6-3 and TRBJ2-5, with a tentative D call TRBD1 (5 bases). CDR3 length: 20 residues. Germline CDR1 is MNHEY and CDR2 is SVGEGT. The V gene lost 0 bases and the J gene lost 4 bases, with 27 bases spanning the gap. The CDR3 DNA reads TGTGCCAGCAGTTACTCGATGGGTACTGCAGGGCAACACTCCCCAGAGACCCAGTACTTC. This translates into CASSYSMGTAGQHSPETQYF.

A single count supports this clone. The rearrangement uses TRBV27 and TRBJ1-5, with D tentatively TRBD1 (5 bases). The CDR3 runs 15 residues. The V and J ends lost 2 bases and 5 bases respectively, with 13 bases between them. CDR1 and CDR2 from the germline V gene are MNHEY and SMNVEV (reference sequence). DNA of the CDR3: TGTGCCAGCAGTTTAAATTTTGGGACGGATCAGCCCCAGCATTTT. Its translation is CASSLNFGTDQPQHF.